The next 7 T cell receptor beta chains were all read from a single sample in a study of T cells expressing NK-cell markers. With the 5' RACE reads reprocessed, TCRdb shows one record per CDR3 protein and no DNA. This repertoire includes 150,000 or so distinct CDR3 sequences. Sequencing input: blood T cells: a sorted CD56 or NKG2C T cell subset, CD4+ or CD8+ T cells, or bulk PBMC T cells (not recorded which). These receptors were taken from a woman aged 50 to 65 in good health.

This chain uses TRBV20-1 with TRBJ2-3; the TCRdb D gene call, TRBD2, has no DNA to confirm it. The CDR3 runs to 16 residues. CDR1 and CDR2 from the germline V gene are DFQATT and SNEGSKA (reference sequence). Here the CDR3 reads CSVSLSGSFFADTQYF.

The genes are TRBV9 and TRBJ2-2; TCRdb's assignment of TRBD1 cannot be checked, as there is no DNA. In germline, CDR1 is SGDLS, CDR2 YYNGEE. This CDR3 has 16 amino acids. CDR3 loop: CASSVEGGPRTGELFF.

J is TRBJ2-5 and V is TRBV3-1. CDR3 length: 14 residues. Germline values: CDR1 LGHDT, CDR2 YNNKEL (reference sequence). The CDR3 region is CASSQELDEETQYF.

CDR3 amino acids: CASSLGWGGGVNDEQFF. The genes are TRBV13 and TRBJ2-1; there is no DNA to check the TCRdb D call of TRBD1. The CDR3 loop spans 17 amino acids. Germline CDR1 reads PRHDT; CDR2 reads FYEKMQ (reference sequence).

The chain links TRBV7-9 to TRBJ1-1; TCRdb picks TRBD1, but there is no DNA to check that call. The CDR3 loop spans 12 amino acids. Germline V gene sequence: CDR1 SEHNR, CDR2 FQNEAQ (reference sequence). The CDR3 protein is CASSENRGEAFF.

The chain recombines TRBV5-6 with TRBJ2-5; TCRdb names TRBD1, which stays unverified in the absence of DNA. The germline V gene encodes CDR1 SGHDT and CDR2 YYEEEE. The CDR3 totals 17 residues. The CDR3 sequence is CASTYLYPGGIQETQYF.

This chain joins TRBV24-1 and TRBJ2-1; TCRdb indicates TRBD1, and absent DNA this call remains unverified. Germline values: CDR1 KGHDR, CDR2 SFDVKD. This CDR3 contains 14 residues. The CDR3 here is CATSATGTYNEQFF.